Sequencing of this T cell receptor (beta chain) was carried out in a study of monozygotic twins with inflammatory bowel disease. CDR1 is MNHEY, CDR2 SVGAGI, per germline. This CDR3 spans 15 amino acids. TCRdb reanalyzed the 5' RACE reads and collapses them to one entry per CDR3 protein, without DNA. This listing includes 420,000 or so distinct CDR3 sequences. The TCR comes from a human donor with ulcerative colitis or Crohn's disease, or a healthy co-twin of an affected twin (not recorded which). Material for sequencing was blood. The V gene is TRBV6-5, the J gene TRBJ2-3; TCRdb's assignment of TRBD2 cannot be checked, as there is no DNA. CDR3 sequence reads: CASSHRDYNTDTQYF.